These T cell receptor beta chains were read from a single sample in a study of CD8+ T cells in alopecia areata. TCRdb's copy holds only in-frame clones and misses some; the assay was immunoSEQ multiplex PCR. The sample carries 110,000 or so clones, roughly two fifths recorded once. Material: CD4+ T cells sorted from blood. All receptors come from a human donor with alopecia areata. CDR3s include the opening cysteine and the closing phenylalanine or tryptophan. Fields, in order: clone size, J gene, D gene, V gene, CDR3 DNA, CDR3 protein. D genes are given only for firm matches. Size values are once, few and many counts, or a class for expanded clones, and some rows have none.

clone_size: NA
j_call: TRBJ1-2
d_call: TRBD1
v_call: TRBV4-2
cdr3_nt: TGTGCCAGCAGCCAGCGGACAGGGTATGGCTACACCTTC
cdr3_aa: CASSQRTGYGYTF

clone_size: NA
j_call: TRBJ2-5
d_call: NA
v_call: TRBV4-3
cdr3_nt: TGCGCCAGCAGCCAAGATAAGGAGGAGACCCAGTACTTC
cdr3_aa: CASSQDKEETQYF

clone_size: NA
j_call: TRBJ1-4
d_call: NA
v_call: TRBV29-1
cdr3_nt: TGCAGCGTTGTGACCTGGGTTGGGACTAATGAAAAACTGTTTTTT
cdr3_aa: CSVVTWVGTNEKLFF

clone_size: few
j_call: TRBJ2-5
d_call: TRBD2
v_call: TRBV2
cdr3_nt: TGTGCCAGCAGACTAGCGCCCCAAGAGACCCAGTACTTC
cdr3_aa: CASRLAPQETQYF

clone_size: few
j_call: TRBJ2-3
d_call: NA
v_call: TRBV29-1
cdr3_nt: TGCAGCGTTTCGGAGGGGGCAACAGATACGCAGTATTTT
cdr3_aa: CSVSEGATDTQYF

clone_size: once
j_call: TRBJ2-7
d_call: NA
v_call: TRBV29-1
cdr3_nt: TGCAGCGTTGATACAGGACTGAGGGGCGAGCAGTACTTC
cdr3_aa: CSVDTGLRGEQYF

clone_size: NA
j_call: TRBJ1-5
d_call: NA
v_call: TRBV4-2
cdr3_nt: TGTGCCAGCAGCCAAGGGGGGGCATCTAGCAATCAGCCCCAGCATTTT
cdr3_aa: CASSQGGASSNQPQHF

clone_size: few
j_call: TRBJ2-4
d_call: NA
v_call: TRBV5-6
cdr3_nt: TGTGCCAGCAGCTTGCGGGAGATTCAGTACTTC
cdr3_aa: CASSLREIQYF

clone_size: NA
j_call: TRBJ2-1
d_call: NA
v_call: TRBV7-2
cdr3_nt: TGTGCCAGCAGCTTGACCGTTTACAATGAGCAGTTCTTC
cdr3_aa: CASSLTVYNEQFF

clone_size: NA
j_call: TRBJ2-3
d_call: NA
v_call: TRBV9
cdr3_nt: TGTGCCAGCAGCGCTTTTTGGACCACAGATACGCAGTATTTT
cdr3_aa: CASSAFWTTDTQYF

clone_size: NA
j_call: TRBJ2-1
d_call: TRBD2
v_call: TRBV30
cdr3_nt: TGTGCCTGGTCCGCGGGACTAGCGGGAACCCCCGGTGAGCAGTTCTTC
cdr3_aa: CAWSAGLAGTPGEQFF

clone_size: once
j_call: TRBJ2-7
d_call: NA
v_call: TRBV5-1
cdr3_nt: TGCGCCAGCAGCTTGGACCAGGGTGGACGGAGCGAGCAGTACTTC
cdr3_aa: CASSLDQGGRSEQYF

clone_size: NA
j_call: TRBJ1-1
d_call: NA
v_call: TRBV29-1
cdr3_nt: TGCAGCGTCAAAGGCTTTATGCGGGACATCTACATGAACACTGAAGCTTTCTTT
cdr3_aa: CSVKGFMRDIYMNTEAFF

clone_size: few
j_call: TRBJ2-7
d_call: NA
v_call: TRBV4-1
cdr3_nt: TGCGCCAGCAGCCTCGGTACAGTTCCTTACGAGCAGTACTTC
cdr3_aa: CASSLGTVPYEQYF

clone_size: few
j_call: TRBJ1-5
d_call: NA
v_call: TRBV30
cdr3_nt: TGTGCCTGGAGTGTCGACAGCAACAATCAGCCCCAGCATTTT
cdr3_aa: CAWSVDSNNQPQHF

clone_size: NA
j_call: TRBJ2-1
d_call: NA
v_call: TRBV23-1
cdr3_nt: TGCGCCAGCAGTCAACACCAACCGGGCCGCCTAACCCGCAATGAGCAGTTCTTC
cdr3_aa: CASSQHQPGRLTRNEQFF

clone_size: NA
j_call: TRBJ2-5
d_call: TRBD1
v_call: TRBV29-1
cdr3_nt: TGCAGCGTACCGATGGGACAGGCTCGGGAGACCCAGTACTTC
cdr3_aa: CSVPMGQARETQYF

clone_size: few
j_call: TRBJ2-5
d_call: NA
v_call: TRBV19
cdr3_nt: TGTGCCAGTAGTATGGGCCAGGGGGGCTGGTACCAAGAGACCCAGTACTTC
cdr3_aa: CASSMGQGGWYQETQYF

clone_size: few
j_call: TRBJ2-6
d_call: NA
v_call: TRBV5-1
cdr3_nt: TGCGCCAGCAGCCCGTCGCCACCTTCGGCTGGGGCCAACGTCCTGACTTTC
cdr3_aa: CASSPSPPSAGANVLTF

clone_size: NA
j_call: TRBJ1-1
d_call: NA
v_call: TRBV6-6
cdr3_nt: TGTGCCAGCAGTTTGACAGTAAACACTGAAGCTTTCTTT
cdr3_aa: CASSLTVNTEAFF

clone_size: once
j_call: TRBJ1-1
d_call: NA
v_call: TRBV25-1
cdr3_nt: TGTGCCAGCAGGAAGGATATGAACACTGAAGCTTTCTTT
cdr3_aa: CASRKDMNTEAFF

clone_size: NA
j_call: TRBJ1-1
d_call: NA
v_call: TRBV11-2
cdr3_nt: TGTGCCAGCAGCCCCATGAGGGGAAACACTGAAGCTTTCTTT
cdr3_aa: CASSPMRGNTEAFF

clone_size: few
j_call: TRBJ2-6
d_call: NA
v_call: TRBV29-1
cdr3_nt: TGCAGCGCCCCATCTGGGGCCAACGTCCTGACTTTC
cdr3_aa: CSAPSGANVLTF

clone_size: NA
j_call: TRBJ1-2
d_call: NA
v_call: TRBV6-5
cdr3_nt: TGTGCCAGCTCAAATCGAAACTATGGCTACACCTTC
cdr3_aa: CASSNRNYGYTF

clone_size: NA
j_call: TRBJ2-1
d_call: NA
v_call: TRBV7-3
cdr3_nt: TGTGCCAGCAGCTCCTACGCCGGGACATTATACAATGAGCAGTTCTTC
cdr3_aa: CASSSYAGTLYNEQFF

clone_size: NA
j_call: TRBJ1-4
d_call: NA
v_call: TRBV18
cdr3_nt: TGTGCCAGCTCACCTATGGGACTGAATAATGAAAAACTGTTTTTT
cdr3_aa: CASSPMGLNNEKLFF

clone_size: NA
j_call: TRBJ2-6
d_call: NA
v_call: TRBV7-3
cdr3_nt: TGTGCCAGCAGCTTATTCGGGGCCAACGTCCTGACTTTC
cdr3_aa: CASSLFGANVLTF

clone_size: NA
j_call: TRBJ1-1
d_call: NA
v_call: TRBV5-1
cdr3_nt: TGCGCCAGCAGCTTCTCAGGAGGCCCTGAAGCTTTCTTT
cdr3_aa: CASSFSGGPEAFF

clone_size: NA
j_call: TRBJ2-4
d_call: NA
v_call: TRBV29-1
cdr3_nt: TGCAGCGTTGACAGGGATGGGGTTCAGTACTTC
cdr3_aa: CSVDRDGVQYF

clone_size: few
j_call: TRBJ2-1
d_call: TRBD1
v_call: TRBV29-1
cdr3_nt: TGCAGCGTGCTTACGGGACAGGGGATCGGTGAGCAGTTCTTC
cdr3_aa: CSVLTGQGIGEQFF

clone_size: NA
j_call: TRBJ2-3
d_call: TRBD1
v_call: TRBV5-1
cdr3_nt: TGCGCCAGCAGGCTGACAGGGTGGGCAGATACGCAGTATTTT
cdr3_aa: CASRLTGWADTQYF

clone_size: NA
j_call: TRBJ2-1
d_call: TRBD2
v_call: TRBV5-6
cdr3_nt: TGTGCCAGCAGCCGCGGACGGGGACTAGCGGGAGTGGGGAATGAGCAGTTCTTC
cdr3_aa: CASSRGRGLAGVGNEQFF

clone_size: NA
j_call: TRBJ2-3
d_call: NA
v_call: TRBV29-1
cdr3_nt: TGCAGCGTTGACTGGGGAGGTGGCACAGATACGCAGTATTTT
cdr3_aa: CSVDWGGGTDTQYF

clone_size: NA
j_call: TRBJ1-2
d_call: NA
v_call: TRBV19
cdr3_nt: TGTGCCAGTAGTCCGTTAGGGACTACCCCCGGCTACACCTTC
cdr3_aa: CASSPLGTTPGYTF

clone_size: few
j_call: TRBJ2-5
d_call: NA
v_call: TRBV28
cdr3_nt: TGTGCCAGCAGTCCTAGACGACAGGGAGGAAGGGCCCAGTACTTC
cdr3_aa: CASSPRRQGGRAQYF

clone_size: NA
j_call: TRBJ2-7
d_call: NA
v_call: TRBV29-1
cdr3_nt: TGCAGCGTTGCGACGTTGACCTACGAGCAGTACTTC
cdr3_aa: CSVATLTYEQYF

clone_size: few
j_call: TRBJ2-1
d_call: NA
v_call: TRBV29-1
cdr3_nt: TGCAGCGTTGCTCTTAGCCCGAGCTCCTACAATGAGCAGTTCTTC
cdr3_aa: CSVALSPSSYNEQFF